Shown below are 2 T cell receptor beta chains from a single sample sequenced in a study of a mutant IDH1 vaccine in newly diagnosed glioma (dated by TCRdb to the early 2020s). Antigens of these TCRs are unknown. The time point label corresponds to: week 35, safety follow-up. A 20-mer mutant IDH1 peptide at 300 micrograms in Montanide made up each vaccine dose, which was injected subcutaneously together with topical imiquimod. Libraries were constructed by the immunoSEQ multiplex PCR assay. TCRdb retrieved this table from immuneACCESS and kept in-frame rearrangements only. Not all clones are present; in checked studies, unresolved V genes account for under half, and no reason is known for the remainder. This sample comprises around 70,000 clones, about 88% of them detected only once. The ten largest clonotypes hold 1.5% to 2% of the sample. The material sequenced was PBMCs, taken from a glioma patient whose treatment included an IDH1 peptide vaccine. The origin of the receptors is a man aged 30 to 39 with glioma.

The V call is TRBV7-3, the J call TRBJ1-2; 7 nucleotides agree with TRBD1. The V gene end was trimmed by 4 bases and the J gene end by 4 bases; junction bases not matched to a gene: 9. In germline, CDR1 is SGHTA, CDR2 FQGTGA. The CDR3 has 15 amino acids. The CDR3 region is CASSSPTGSVYGYTF. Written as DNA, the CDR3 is TGTGCCAGCAGCTCTCCGACAGGGTCGGTCTATGGCTACACCTTC.

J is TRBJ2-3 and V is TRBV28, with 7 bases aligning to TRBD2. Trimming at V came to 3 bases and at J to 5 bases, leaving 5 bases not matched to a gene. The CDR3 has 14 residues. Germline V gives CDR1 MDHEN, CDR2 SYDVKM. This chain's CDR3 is CASSLWREGDTQYF. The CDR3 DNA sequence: TGTGCCAGCAGTTTGTGGAGGGAGGGAGATACGCAGTATTTT.